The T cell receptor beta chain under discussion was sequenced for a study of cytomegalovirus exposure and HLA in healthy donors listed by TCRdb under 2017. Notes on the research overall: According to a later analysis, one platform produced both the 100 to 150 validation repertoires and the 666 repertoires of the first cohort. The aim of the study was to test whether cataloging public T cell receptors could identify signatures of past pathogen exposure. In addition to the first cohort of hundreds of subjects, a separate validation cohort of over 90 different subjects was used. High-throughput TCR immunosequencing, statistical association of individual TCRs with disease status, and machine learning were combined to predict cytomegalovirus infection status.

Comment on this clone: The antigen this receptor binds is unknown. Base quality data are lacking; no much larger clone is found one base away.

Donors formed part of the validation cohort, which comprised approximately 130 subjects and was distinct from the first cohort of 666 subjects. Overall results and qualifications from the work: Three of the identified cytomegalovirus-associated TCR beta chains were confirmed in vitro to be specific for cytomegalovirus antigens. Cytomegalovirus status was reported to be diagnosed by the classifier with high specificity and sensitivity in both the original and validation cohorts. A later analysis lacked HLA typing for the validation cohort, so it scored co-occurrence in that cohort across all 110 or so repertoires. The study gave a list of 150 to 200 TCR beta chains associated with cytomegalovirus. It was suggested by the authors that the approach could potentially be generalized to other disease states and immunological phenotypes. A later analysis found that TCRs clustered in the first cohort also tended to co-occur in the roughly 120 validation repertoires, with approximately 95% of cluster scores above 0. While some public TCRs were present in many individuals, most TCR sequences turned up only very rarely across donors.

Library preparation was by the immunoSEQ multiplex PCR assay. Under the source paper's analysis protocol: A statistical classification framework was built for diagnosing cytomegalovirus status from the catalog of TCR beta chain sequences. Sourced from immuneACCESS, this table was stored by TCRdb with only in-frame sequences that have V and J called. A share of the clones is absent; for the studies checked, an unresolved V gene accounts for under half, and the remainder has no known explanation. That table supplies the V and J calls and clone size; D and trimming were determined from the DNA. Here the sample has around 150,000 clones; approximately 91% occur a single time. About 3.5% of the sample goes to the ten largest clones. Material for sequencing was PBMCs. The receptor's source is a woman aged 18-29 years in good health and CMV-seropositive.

The CDR3 corresponds to CASSSRRSYYEQYF. The DNA reads as follows: TGTGCCAGCAGCTCTAGGCGGAGTTACTACGAGCAGTACTTC. In this chain, TRBV7-2 is recombined with TRBJ2-7, with an unclear D gene assignment. Between the V and J ends, shortened by 4 bases and 3 bases respectively, the junction contains 13 bases. The CDR3, cysteine through phenylalanine, is 14 amino acids long. Only CDR3 DNA remains: 42 bases, in frame from the first base. Via the germline V gene, CDR1 is SGHTA and CDR2 FQGNSA.